This note documents a single T cell receptor beta chain sequence. The sample originates from a study of technical replicates of blood from a handful of donors. V was shortened by 7 bases and J by 7 bases, with 20 bases between the two germline ends. The CDR3 loop spans 15 amino acids. Germline-derived CDR1 and CDR2 are MNHEY and SMNVEV (reference sequence). Sequenced by immunoSEQ multiplex PCR; TCRdb stores in-frame clones only, minus some. The profile shows roughly 100,000 clones, over 95% of them singletons. This clonotype was sampled from a human donor in good health. Input material: T cells isolated from PBMCs. The rearrangement uses TRBV27 and TRBJ2-1; D is perhaps TRBD1 (6 bases). CDR3 amino acids: CASKRTDPSGNEQFF. In DNA, the CDR3 is TGTGCCAGCAAAAGGACAGATCCTTCTGGGAATGAGCAGTTCTTC.